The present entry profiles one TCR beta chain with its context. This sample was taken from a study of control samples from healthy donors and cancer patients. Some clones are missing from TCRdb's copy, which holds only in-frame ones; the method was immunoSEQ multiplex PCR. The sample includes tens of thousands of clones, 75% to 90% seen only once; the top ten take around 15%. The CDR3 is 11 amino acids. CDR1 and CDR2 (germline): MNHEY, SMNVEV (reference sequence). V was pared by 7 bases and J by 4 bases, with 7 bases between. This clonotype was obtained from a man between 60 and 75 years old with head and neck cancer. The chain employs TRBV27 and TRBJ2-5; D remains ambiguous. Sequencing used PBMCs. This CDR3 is CASKIGETQYF. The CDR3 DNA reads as TGTGCCAGCAAGATCGGAGAGACCCAGTACTTC.